One and the same sample provided the 30 T cell receptor beta chains below, sequenced in a study of shared clonotypes between healthy human individuals. Using immunoSEQ multiplex PCR, the repertoire was profiled, and TCRdb retains in-frame clones only, with some absent. The table lists roughly 2.6 million clones, more than 90% of them singletons. Sequencing was carried out using naive CD4+ T cells sorted from blood. As for subset: CD45RA+ positively selected. These receptors were taken from a man younger than 35 in good health.

V is TRBV9 and J is TRBJ2-2; no definite D call. The CDR3 contains 13 residues. CDR1 is SGDLS, CDR2 YYNGEE, per germline. Deletions cut 6 bases from V and 8 bases from J, with 14 bases between. CDR3 nucleotides: TGTGCCAGCACTGTGGCCCATGGGGGGGAGCTGTTTTTT. The encoded protein is CASTVAHGGELFF. Using reference TRBV9 and TRBJ2-2 for the parts outside the CDR3, the full variable domain is DSGVTQTPKHLITATGQRVTLRCSPRSGDLSVYWYQQSLDQGLQFLIQYYNGEERAKGNILERFSAQQFPDLHSELNLSSLELGDSALYFCASTVAHGGELFFGEGSRLTVL.

The chain recombines TRBV7-6 with TRBJ1-4, with 7 bases fitting TRBD1. Per germline, CDR1 SGHVS and CDR2 FNYEAQ. V lost 0 bases and J lost 4; bases outside the gene matches: 2. The CDR3 covers 15 residues. This chain's CDR3 is CASSLADRLNEKLFF. The CDR3 nucleotides are TGTGCCAGCAGCTTAGCGGACAGGCTTAATGAAAAACTGTTTTTT. The full variable domain, with the rest looked up from reference TRBV7-6 and TRBJ1-4, is GAGVSQSPRYKVTKRGQDVALRCDPISGHVSLYWYRQALGQGPEFLTYFNYEAQQDKSGLPNDRFSAERPEGSISTLTIQRTEQRDSAMYRCASSLADRLNEKLFFGSGTQLSVL.

This chain uses TRBV4-1 with TRBJ1-2, with TRBD1 matching 9 bases. V gave up 4 bases and J gave up 4 bases; unmatched junction bases: 4. This CDR3 has 14 residues. The germline V gene has CDR1 MGHRA and CDR2 YSYEKL. CDR3 nucleotides: TGCGCCAGCAGCCTGGACAGGGGAACCTATGGCTACACCTTC. It translates to CASSLDRGTYGYTF.

This clone was recorded once. The CDR3 bases are TGCGCCAGCAGTCAATCGCGGGCCAGACTAAGCGGGGGGGCCGTTCAAGAGACCCAGTACTTC. It yields the protein CASSQSRARLSGGAVQETQYF. The chain uses TRBV23-1 and TRBJ2-5, with 10 positions matching TRBD2. TRBV23-1 is known as an ORF, though its function is uncertain. The CDR3 spans 21 residues. J was trimmed by 2 bases and V by 0 bases; bases with no gene match: 18.

The V gene is TRBV28, the J gene TRBJ1-3; D is possibly TRBD1 (5 bases). CDR1 and CDR2 from the germline V gene are MDHEN and SYDVKM. Trimming took 10 bases from V and 3 from J, leaving 13 bases between them. CDR3 size: 13 residues. CDR3 protein: CATGGGSGNTIYF. CDR3 DNA: TGTGCCACCGGGGGGGGTAGTGGAAACACCATATATTTT.

Remarks on this clone: Its ends do not fully match the called genes, so a read error is possible. The J gene is TRBJ2-3, the V gene TRBV6-5; perhaps D is TRBD1 or TRBD2 (5 bases each). Germline CDR1 MNHEY, CDR2 SVGAGI. The CDR3 is 15 residues long. The CDR3 nucleotides read TGTACCAGCACCAAAGACGGGGCCCCCACAGATACGCAGTATTTT. The encoded protein is CTSTKDGAPTDTQYF.

In regard to this clone: The sample has other DNA sequences that encode this CDR3 too. The chain is built from TRBV7-2 and TRBJ2-2; possibly TRBD2 for D (5 bases). In germline, CDR1 is SGHTA, CDR2 FQGNSA. V shed 4 bases and J shed 6 bases, with 6 bases lying between them. This CDR3 is built from 12 residues. This chain's CDR3 is CASSSGAGELFF. The CDR3 region has the DNA TGTGCCAGCAGCTCCGGGGCCGGGGAGCTGTTTTTT.

V is TRBV7-2 and J is TRBJ1-2, with a possible D match to TRBD1 (5 bases). CDR3 length: 15 amino acids. CDR1 SGHTA and CDR2 FQGNSA come from the germline V gene. The germline V and J ends were trimmed by 2 bases and 4 bases, with 14 bases remaining between them. The CDR3 loop is CASSLTGAKPYGYTF. Written as DNA, the CDR3 is TGTGCCAGCAGCTTAACTGGGGCGAAGCCCTATGGCTACACCTTC.

The chain combines TRBV27 with TRBJ2-7, with D perhaps TRBD1 (5 bases). The germline gives CDR1 MNHEY, CDR2 SMNVEV (reference sequence). This CDR3 is 14 amino acids long. V gave up 5 bases and J gave up 4 bases, with 15 bases separating them. CDR3 sequence reads: CASSPRDYRYEQYF. The CDR3 coding sequence is TGTGCCAGCAGTCCCAGGGATTACCGGTACGAGCAGTACTTC.

The rearrangement joins TRBV11-2 to TRBJ2-1; D not certain. Trimming pared 4 bases from V and 6 bases from J, leaving 4 bases between. The CDR3 consists of 11 residues. Germline V gene data show CDR1 as SGHAT and CDR2 as FQNNGV. CDR3 DNA: TGTGCCAGCAGCTCTACCAATGAGCAGTTCTTC. The encoded protein is CASSSTNEQFF.

Written as DNA, the CDR3 is TGTGCCAGCGCGGAAAGATCTAGCACAGATACGCAGTATTTT. The encoded protein is CASAERSSTDTQYF. The genes are TRBV9 and TRBJ2-3; no clear D. V lost 7 bases and J lost 0, with 12 bases in between. CDR3 length equals 14 residues. Per the germline V gene, CDR1 is SGDLS and CDR2 is YYNGEE.

As concerns this clone: Other DNA sequences in the sample encode the same CDR3. The genes are TRBV11-2 and TRBJ2-3; TRBD2 aligns across 16 bases. Germline CDR1 reads SGHAT; CDR2 reads FQNNGV. The ends lost 4 bases at V and 5 bases at J; junction bases unmatched: 9. This CDR3 spans 18 amino acids. CDR3 in amino acids: CASSSFPGLAGGGDTQYF. CDR3 DNA: TGTGCCAGCAGCTCCTTCCCGGGACTAGCGGGAGGGGGAGATACGCAGTATTTT. The whole variable domain, filled in from reference TRBV11-2 and TRBJ2-3, reads EAGVAQSPRYKIIEKRQSVAFWCNPISGHATLYWYQQILGQGPKLLIQFQNNGVVDDSQLPKDRFSAERLKGVDSTLKIQPAKLEDSAVYLCASSSFPGLAGGGDTQYFGPGTRLTVL.

This chain links TRBV27 with TRBJ2-6, with D possibly matching TRBD1 (5 bases). CDR1 is MNHEY, CDR2 SMNVEV, per germline (reference sequence). V lost 3 bases and J 2 bases, leaving 11 bases between the germline ends. The CDR3 consists of 16 residues. The CDR3 DNA reads TGTGCCAGCAGTTTTCGGGTCAGGGCTGGGGCCAACGTCCTGACTTTC. Encoded protein: CASSFRVRAGANVLTF.

The chain employs TRBV27 and TRBJ2-5; 8 bases match TRBD1. CDR3 size: 15 residues. Germline trimming cut 4 bases from V and 7 bases from J; bases unmatched to any gene: 11. Looked up from germline, CDR1 is MNHEY and CDR2 is SMNVEV (reference sequence). CDR3 in amino acids: CASSSTDRASGTQYF. The CDR3 DNA reads as TGTGCCAGCAGTTCCACGGACAGGGCCTCGGGGACCCAGTACTTC.

The chain joins TRBV19 to TRBJ1-5; D is ambiguous. This CDR3 region has 14 residues. The germline V and J ends were trimmed by 6 bases and 3 bases, with 12 bases remaining between them. Per germline, CDR1 LNHDA and CDR2 SQIVND (reference sequence). The CDR3 is CASRLLEVNQPQHF. CDR3 nucleotide sequence: TGTGCCAGTAGGCTGTTGGAGGTCAATCAGCCCCAGCATTTT.

V and J are TRBV5-8 and TRBJ1-5; D is perhaps TRBD1 (5 bases). Germline loops: CDR1 SGHTS, CDR2 YDEGEE. Trimming left V 4 bases short and J 4 bases short, with 9 bases between. This CDR3 contains 13 residues. DNA of the CDR3: TGTGCCAGCAGCCGCGAGGGGAATCAGCCCCAGCATTTT. It is translated as CASSREGNQPQHF. The complete variable domain, with remaining parts taken from reference TRBV5-8 and TRBJ1-5, reads EAGVTQSPTHLIKTRGQQATLRCSPISGHTSVYWYQQALGLGLQFLLWYDEGEERNRGNFPPRFSGRQFPNYSSELNVNALELEDSALYLCASSREGNQPQHFGDGTRLSIL.

This sequence joins TRBV18 and TRBJ1-1, with D unclear. V gave up 8 bases and J gave up 0 bases, with 16 bases separating them. Germline V lookup: CDR1 KGHSH, CDR2 LQKENI. The length of the CDR3 is 15 residues. The CDR3 reads CASLTYGGMNTEAFF. The CDR3 DNA reads as TGTGCCAGCCTCACGTACGGAGGCATGAACACTGAAGCTTTCTTT.

The gene calls are TRBV28 and TRBJ1-1; a weak D match, TRBD1 (6 bases). CDR1 and CDR2 from the germline V gene are MDHEN and SYDVKM. Trimming removed 4 bases at V and 4 bases at J, with 16 bases between. The CDR3 runs to 15 residues. The CDR3 DNA follows: TGTGCCAGCAGTTGGGGAGGGGGGGCTAGCACTGAAGCTTTCTTT. It specifies CASSWGGGASTEAFF.

The chain recombines TRBV19 with TRBJ2-7; 9 nucleotides match TRBD2. The length of the CDR3 is 16 residues. Germline CDR1 is LNHDA and CDR2 is SQIVND (reference sequence). J lost 3 bases, V lost 3 bases, and 9 bases had no gene match. The CDR3 protein is CASSMSLAGNGYEQYF. The CDR3 DNA sequence: TGTGCCAGTAGTATGTCCCTAGCGGGAAATGGCTACGAGCAGTACTTC. The complete variable domain, with remaining parts taken from reference TRBV19 and TRBJ2-7, reads DGGITQSPKYLFRKEGQNVTLSCEQNLNHDAMYWYRQDPGQGLRLIYYSQIVNDFQKGDIAEGYSVSREKKESFPLTVTSAQKNPTAFYLCASSMSLAGNGYEQYFGPGTRLTVT.

CDR3 residues: CASSLGQGSTDYEQYF. The CDR3 coding sequence is TGTGCCAGCAGCTTAGGACAGGGCTCGACCGACTACGAGCAGTACTTC. V gene TRBV7-9 combines with J gene TRBJ2-7; TRBD1 aligns across 7 bases. V shed 1 base, J shed 3 bases, and the junction held 9 bases outside the gene matches. CDR1 and CDR2 from the germline V gene are SEHNR and FQNEAQ (reference sequence). CDR3 length: 16 amino acids. Complete variable domain (other parts from reference TRBV7-9 and TRBJ2-7): DTGVSQNPRHKITKRGQNVTFRCDPISEHNRLYWYRQTLGQGPEFLTYFQNEAQLEKSRLLSDRFSAERPKGSFSTLEIQRTEQGDSAMYLCASSLGQGSTDYEQYFGPGTRLTVT.

The rearrangement joins TRBV30 to TRBJ1-5, with D unclear. V was shortened by 3 bases and J by 6 bases, with 6 bases between the two germline ends. This CDR3 is 11 amino acids long. The germline V gene encodes CDR1 GTSNPN and CDR2 SVGIG (reference sequence). Here the CDR3 reads CAWSAGQPQHF. CDR3 nucleotides: TGTGCCTGGAGCGCGGGTCAGCCCCAGCATTTT.

The chain uses TRBV5-1 and TRBJ2-1; TRBD2 matches at 8 bases. The trim removed 4 bases at V and 3 bases at J, leaving 9 bases unmatched. The CDR3 runs to 16 residues. CDR1 and CDR2 from the germline V gene are SGHRS and YFSETQ. The CDR3 region is CASSPGSGSRYNEQFF. In DNA, the CDR3 is TGCGCCAGCAGCCCAGGGAGCGGGAGCCGCTACAATGAGCAGTTCTTC.

This clone was seen a single time. The rearrangement uses TRBV7-2 and TRBJ1-1, with D hard to call. With 5 bases removed from V and 4 bases from J, the gap between germline ends came to 17 bases. CDR3 size: 15 residues. Germline-derived CDR1 and CDR2 are SGHTA and FQGNSA. The CDR3 sequence: CASSPLTGGSTEAFF. The CDR3 nucleotides read TGTGCCAGCAGCCCCTTAACGGGCGGAAGCACTGAAGCTTTCTTT.

V gene TRBV28 combines with J gene TRBJ2-1; 9 nucleotides match TRBD1. The V gene end was trimmed by 6 bases and the J gene end by 6 bases; junction bases not matched to a gene: 6. Germline assignment: CDR1 MDHEN and CDR2 SYDVKM. CDR3 length equals 14 residues. The CDR3 sequence is CASSSGTGPNEQFF. Written as DNA, the CDR3 is TGTGCCAGCAGCTCCGGGACAGGGCCCAATGAGCAGTTCTTC. The full variable domain, completed using reference TRBV28 and TRBJ2-1, is DVKVTQSSRYLVKRTGEKVFLECVQDMDHENMFWYRQDPGLGLRLIYFSYDVKMKEKGDIPEGYSVSREKKERFSLILESASTNQTSMYLCASSSGTGPNEQFFGPGTRLTVL.

The V and J genes are TRBV30 and TRBJ1-4; 10 bases align to TRBD1. J gave up 5 bases and V 5 bases, and 5 bases lay outside the gene matches. The CDR3 is 14 residues long. Germline loops: CDR1 GTSNPN, CDR2 SVGIG (reference sequence). CDR3 in DNA: TGTGCCTGGGGGACAGGGGTCAAGAATGAAAAACTGTTTTTT. This translates into CAWGTGVKNEKLFF.

The chain uses TRBV9 and TRBJ2-1; D might be TRBD1 (6 bases). Germline V gene data show CDR1 as SGDLS and CDR2 as YYNGEE. The CDR3 is made up of 13 amino acids. The V gene lost 0 bases and the J gene lost 10 bases, with 11 bases spanning the gap. CDR3 DNA: TGTGCCAGCAGCGTAGTGGCCCAGGGGGAGCAGTTCTTC. Protein: CASSVVAQGEQFF.

Of note for this clone: The same CDR3 is also encoded by other DNA sequences in this sample. This chain uses TRBV5-1 with TRBJ2-7; tentative D call: TRBD2 (5 bases). CDR1 SGHRS and CDR2 YFSETQ come from the germline V gene. The CDR3 has 13 amino acids. The V end was cut by 4 bases, the J end by 3 bases, with 11 bases between. The DNA for the CDR3 is TGCGCCAGCAGCCTGGCGACTAACTACGAGCAGTACTTC. It is translated as CASSLATNYEQYF.

This rearrangement joins TRBV27 to TRBJ1-5; possible D gene TRBD1, 5 bases. Germline V gene data show CDR1 as MNHEY and CDR2 as SMNVEV (reference sequence). The CDR3 loop spans 17 amino acids. V gave up 5 bases and J gave up 0 bases, with 17 bases separating them. CDR3 amino acids: CASSPRMTVTSNQPQHF. In DNA form, the CDR3 reads TGTGCCAGCAGTCCTCGAATGACAGTGACTAGCAATCAGCCCCAGCATTTT.

The V gene is TRBV11-3, the J gene TRBJ1-6; maybe TRBD1 (5 bases). The CDR3 totals 16 residues. V dropped 7 bases and J dropped 9 bases, with 22 bases sitting between them. Looked up from germline, CDR1 is SGHNT and CDR2 is YENEEA. Written as DNA, the CDR3 is TGTGCCAGCACCCTTGAGGATGGGGGTATGGGTTCACCCCTCCACTTT. This gives the protein CASTLEDGGMGSPLHF. Supplemented by reference TRBV11-3 and TRBJ1-6, the full variable domain reads EAGVVQSPRYKIIEKKQPVAFWCNPISGHNTLYWYLQNLGQGPELLIRYENEEAVDDSQLPKDRFSAERLKGVDSTLKIQPAELGDSAVYLCASTLEDGGMGSPLHFGNGTRLTVT.

The V call is TRBV7-6, the J call TRBJ2-3, with 9 bases lining up with TRBD2. Germline V lookup: CDR1 SGHVS, CDR2 FNYEAQ. With V trimmed by 5 bases and J by 2 bases, 5 bases remained unmatched. There are 15 residues in the CDR3. The CDR3 reads CASSAAGGLTDTQYF. In nucleotides, the CDR3 is TGTGCCAGCAGCGCAGCGGGAGGACTCACAGATACGCAGTATTTT. The full variable domain, completed using reference TRBV7-6 and TRBJ2-3, is GAGVSQSPRYKVTKRGQDVALRCDPISGHVSLYWYRQALGQGPEFLTYFNYEAQQDKSGLPNDRFSAERPEGSISTLTIQRTEQRDSAMYRCASSAAGGLTDTQYFGPGTRLTVL.